This T cell receptor (beta chain) was retrieved from a study of OX40 agonist ivuxolimab in advanced cancers. The CDR3 runs to 17 residues. Deletions cut 0 bases from V and 1 base from J, with 12 bases between. The germline CDR1 and CDR2 sequences are SGHTA and FQGTGA. The method was immunoSEQ multiplex PCR; TCRdb's version includes in-frame clones alone and lacks a portion of them. Among around 39,000 clones listed, 82% were seen once. The sample was CD4+ or CD8+ T cells sorted from blood, taken in a trial of the OX40 agonist ivuxolimab. This receptor was obtained from an adult with an advanced solid tumor such as melanoma, head and neck, liver or kidney cancer. The chain joins TRBV7-3 to TRBJ2-2; a weak D match, TRBD1 (5 bases). CDR3 bases: TGTGCCAGCAGCTTAACCAGGGAATCGATGAACACCGGGGAGCTGTTTTTT. Translating it yields CASSLTRESMNTGELFF. The full variable domain, in which reference TRBV7-3 and TRBJ2-2 provide the parts outside the CDR3, is GAGVSQTPSNKVTEKGKYVELRCDPISGHTALYWYRQSLGQGPEFLIYFQGTGAADDSGLPNDRFFAVRPEGSVSTLKIQRTERGDSAVYLCASSLTRESMNTGELFFGEGSRLTVL.